This is a list of T cell receptor beta chains from one sample in a study of OX40 agonist ivuxolimab in advanced cancers. Profiled with immunoSEQ multiplex PCR; TCRdb holds only in-frame clones, not every one. Among over 45,000 clones, roughly 91% were seen once, and the ten largest hold 31%. This sample comprised CD4+ or CD8+ T cells sorted from blood, obtained in a trial of the OX40 agonist ivuxolimab. The receptors were sampled from an adult with an advanced solid tumor such as melanoma, head and neck, liver or kidney cancer. Each CDR3 is given with its conserved first and last residue. A D gene is named only where the DNA matches it firmly. Some rows have no size entry. The others give once, few or many, or a class for an expanded clone.

cdr3_nt | cdr3_aa | clone_size | v_call | d_call | j_call
TGTGCCACCAGCGGAGGAGCCTGGGGGAACACTGAAGCTTTCTTT | CATSGGAWGNTEAFF | . | TRBV15 | . | TRBJ1-1
TGTGCCAGCAGTGTTTACAGGTTAATGAACACTGAAGCTTTCTTT | CASSVYRLMNTEAFF | . | TRBV6-1 | . | TRBJ1-1
TGTGCCAGTACCCGCCCCTTGACAGGCGGGAGCAATCAGCCCCAGCATTTT | CASTRPLTGGSNQPQHF | . | TRBV19 | . | TRBJ1-5
TGTGCCAGTATGACAGGGACAGGGGGCTGGACAGATACGCAGTATTTT | CASMTGTGGWTDTQYF | once | TRBV19 | TRBD1 | TRBJ2-3
TGTGCCAGCAGCTTATGGGGCCCAGATACGCAGTATTTT | CASSLWGPDTQYF | . | TRBV7-8 | . | TRBJ2-3
TGTGCCAGCAGTTTAGGTAGCGCGGGGGGGCGCGAGACCCAGTACTTC | CASSLGSAGGRETQYF | . | TRBV28 | TRBD2 | TRBJ2-5
TGTGCCATCAGTGAGTCCGGGCCGAACTATGGCTACACCTTC | CAISESGPNYGYTF | . | TRBV10-3 | . | TRBJ1-2
TGTGCCAGCAGCTTAATCAGGAACACTGAAGCTTTCTTT | CASSLIRNTEAFF | . | TRBV7-9 | . | TRBJ1-1
TGTGCCAGTAGTGGCAGACAGGAACCCGTACTACGTGGGCAGTACTTC | CASSGRQEPVLRGQYF | once | TRBV19 | . | TRBJ2-7
TGTGCCAGCAGCTTAGCTTATATGCGGCAGGGGGAGACCCAGTACTTC | CASSLAYMRQGETQYF | . | TRBV7-2 | . | TRBJ2-5
TGTGCCAGCTCCCAAATCAGCACAGATACGCAGTATTTT | CASSQISTDTQYF | . | TRBV6-4 | . | TRBJ2-3
TGTGCCAGCAGCTTGGACGTAACCTACGAGCAGTACTTC | CASSLDVTYEQYF | . | TRBV9 | . | TRBJ2-7
TGTGCCAGCAGCTTAGGAATAGGGGCCTACGAGCAGTACTTC | CASSLGIGAYEQYF | . | TRBV7-7 | . | TRBJ2-7
TGTGCCTCGGGGACCTATGGTGAAAAACTGTTTTTT | CASGTYGEKLFF | . | TRBV30 | . | TRBJ1-4
TGTGCCAGCAGTCTGACAGGCTACGAGCAGTACTTC | CASSLTGYEQYF | . | TRBV28 | . | TRBJ2-7
TGTGCCAGCAGCCAACAGGGGCCCACCGGGGAGCTGTTTTTT | CASSQQGPTGELFF | . | TRBV7-9 | TRBD1 | TRBJ2-2
TGTGCCAGCAGCCAAGTGGCCACAGGGGTTGGGTACGAGCAGTACTTC | CASSQVATGVGYEQYF | . | TRBV16 | TRBD1 | TRBJ2-7
TGTGCCAGCAGCTCCGGGACAGCCTCCAACGAGCAGTACTTC | CASSSGTASNEQYF | . | TRBV7-9 | TRBD1 | TRBJ2-7
TGTGCCAGCAGTCAAACAGGGGTCACTGAAGCTTTCTTT | CASSQTGVTEAFF | . | TRBV27 | TRBD1 | TRBJ1-1
TGTGCCAGCAGCTTACCGGGGACCCTTTTCGCTGAAGCTTTCTTT | CASSLPGTLFAEAFF | . | TRBV7-9 | . | TRBJ1-1
TGTGCCAGCAGCAAAGCGAGCTCCTATAATTCACCCCTCCACTTT | CASSKASSYNSPLHF | . | TRBV21-1 | . | TRBJ1-6
TGTGCCTGGATAAAGGGAGGGGGCCCCTACGAGCAGTACTTC | CAWIKGGGPYEQYF | . | TRBV30 | . | TRBJ2-7
TGTGCCAGCAAGAGACAGGGGATCTACGAGCAGTACTTC | CASKRQGIYEQYF | once | TRBV11-2 | TRBD1 | TRBJ2-7
TGTGCCAGCAGCTTAGCGGCGTCGGACAGGGCCCCCCTCCAGCAGTACTTC | CASSLAASDRAPLQQYF | . | TRBV7-8 | TRBD1 | TRBJ2-7
TGCGCCAGCAGTCCCGGGACAGGAGCCATGAACACTGAAGCTTTCTTT | CASSPGTGAMNTEAFF | . | TRBV5-1 | TRBD1 | TRBJ1-1
TGTGCCAGCAGTTACCCAAACGGCCCTGAAGCTTTCTTT | CASSYPNGPEAFF | . | TRBV6-5 | . | TRBJ1-1
TGTGCCAGCAGCCAAGTGCCAGGGGAGCAGTACTTC | CASSQVPGEQYF | . | TRBV14 | . | TRBJ2-7
TGTGCCAGCAGTTACGGGACATACAATGAGCAGTTCTTC | CASSYGTYNEQFF | . | TRBV6-6 | . | TRBJ2-1
TGCAGTGCTAACCGAGGGGTCGAGCAGTACTTC | CSANRGVEQYF | . | TRBV20-1 | . | TRBJ2-7
TGTGCCAGCAGTTTCTATGTGGAGGGCTACGGGGATTCACCCCTCCACTTT | CASSFYVEGYGDSPLHF | . | TRBV27 | . | TRBJ1-6
TGCAGCGTTGTCGGTTTCGAAAACATTCAGTACTTC | CSVVGFENIQYF | . | TRBV29-1 | . | TRBJ2-4